Below, 28 T cell receptor beta chains from the same sample are listed, as sequenced in a study of T-cell reconstitution after alpha-beta-depleted transplantation in children. Unique molecular identifiers were used to barcode this TCRbeta library. TCRdb redid the calling of the PCR reads with MiXCR, one entry per CDR3 protein. The sample records 500,000 to 650,000 distinct CDR3 sequences, over 10% being singletons. The sequenced sample was PBMCs, mostly from graft donor cells, obtained 180 days after TCRalphabeta/CD19-depleted stem cell transplant. The receptor source for this set is a female patient aged 2 to 10 who had a stem cell transplant for aplastic anemia, so the T cells may come from the graft donor.

This chain links TRBV7-2 with TRBJ1-2, with D maybe TRBD1 (6 bases). With 4 bases removed from V and 6 bases from J, the gap between germline ends came to 9 bases. This CDR3 contains 12 residues. Germline CDR1 is SGHTA and CDR2 is FQGNSA. CDR3 in amino acids: CASSWGRHGYTF. The CDR3 DNA sequence: TGTGCCAGCAGCTGGGGGCGCCATGGCTACACCTTC.

This clonotype appeared many times. In DNA form, the CDR3 reads TGTGCCAGCTATAGCGGGGACAGGTCCTACAATGAGCAGTTCTTC. Its protein is CASYSGDRSYNEQFF. The V and J genes are TRBV6-2 or TRBV6-3 and TRBJ2-1, with D possibly being TRBD1 or TRBD2 (8 bases each). This CDR3 contains 15 residues. Per germline, CDR1 MNHEY and CDR2 SVGEGT. V dropped 8 bases and J dropped 1 base, with 15 bases sitting between them.

This chain links TRBV7-6 with TRBJ2-1; TRBD2 agrees at 7 bases. The CDR3 length is 13 residues. The germline V gene encodes CDR1 SGHVS and CDR2 FNYEAQ. Losses at the gene ends were 6 bases for V and 5 bases for J; bases not matched to a gene: 4. The chain's CDR3 is CASSSRGNNEQFF. The CDR3 bases are TGTGCCAGCAGTTCGCGGGGGAACAATGAGCAGTTCTTC.

This clonotype came up many times. The chain has TRBV9 and TRBJ1-6; D uncertain. CDR3 size: 14 residues. V was shortened by 3 bases and J by 6 bases, with 10 bases between the two germline ends. Germline-derived CDR1 and CDR2 are SGDLS and YYNGEE. The CDR3 sequence is CASSARTLNSPLHF. The CDR3 DNA follows: TGTGCCAGCAGCGCCCGGACCCTTAATTCACCCCTCCACTTT.

In its sample, this clonotype was seen a few times. The chain recombines TRBV18 with TRBJ2-5; a weak D match, TRBD2 (6 bases). CDR3 length: 14 residues. Germline loops: CDR1 KGHSH, CDR2 LQKENI. Between the trimmed V and J ends, which lost 0 bases and 10 bases, there was a span of 15 bases. CDR3 sequence: CASSPPDSVGGQYF. CDR3 nucleotides: TGTGCCAGCTCACCACCGGACTCCGTGGGGGGCCAGTACTTC.

This clonotype was picked up a small number of times. The gene calls are TRBV28 and TRBJ2-3, with 13 bases aligning to TRBD2. Germline V gene sequence: CDR1 MDHEN, CDR2 SYDVKM. This CDR3 comprises 19 residues. V gave up 7 bases and J gave up 2 bases; unmatched junction bases: 15. The CDR3 nucleotides read TGTGCCAGCACCGAGGGACTAGCGGGACCCCATGTCTACACAGATACGCAGTATTTT. It is translated as CASTEGLAGPHVYTDTQYF.

This clonotype was seen only a few times. The chain recombines TRBV18 with TRBJ2-7, with D perhaps TRBD1 or TRBD2 (5 bases each). Looked up from germline, CDR1 is KGHSH and CDR2 is LQKENI. V was cut by 5 bases and J by 0 bases, with 14 bases left in between. The CDR3 length is 15 residues. CDR3 sequence (DNA): TGTGCCAGCTCATCCCGGGACGGAAGCTCCTACGAGCAGTACGTC. Translation: CASSSRDGSSYEQYV.

This clonotype was seen a handful of times. The V gene is TRBV14, the J gene TRBJ2-1, with D uncertain. Germline V CDR1 and CDR2: SGHDN, FVKESK. Trimming left V 0 bases short and J 9 bases short, with 9 bases between. The CDR3 extends over 13 amino acids. CDR3 in DNA: TGTGCCAGCAGCCAAGAGGCGCTCCTTGAGCAGTTCTTC. Translated, it gives CASSQEALLEQFF.

As concerns this clonotype: One base away lies a much larger clone, so this may be a sequencing read error. The V and J genes are TRBV15 and TRBJ2-7; TRBD2 aligns across 12 bases. Germline CDR1 LNHNV, CDR2 YYDKDF (reference sequence). The CDR3 consists of 15 residues. V was pared by 10 bases and J by 4 bases, with 11 bases of the junction left unmatched. In DNA, the CDR3 is TGTGCCAGCCAGGACCGGCTAGCGGGAGGGTACGAGCAGTACTTC. Translation gives CASQDRLAGGYEQYF.

V is TRBV29-1 and J is TRBJ1-5; D is undetermined. Per germline, CDR1 SQVTM and CDR2 ANQGSEA. CDR3 length: 12 residues. Trimming took 4 bases from V and 1 from J, leaving 5 bases between them. This chain's CDR3 is CSVGESNQPQHF. CDR3 sequence (DNA): TGCAGCGTTGGAGAGAGCAATCAGCCCCAGCATTTT.

This clonotype appeared a few times. The chain uses TRBV20-1 and TRBJ2-3; TRBD2 might be the D (5 bases). Per germline, CDR1 DFQATT and CDR2 SNEGSKA (reference sequence). The CDR3 is 17 residues long. The V end lost 1 base, the J end lost 2 bases, and 19 bases lay between the germline ends. CDR3 DNA sequence: TGCAGTGCTAGAGGACCTCGAGGCGGGTTGAACACAGATACGCAGTATTTT. Amino acids: CSARGPRGGLNTDTQYF.

This chain links TRBV28 with TRBJ2-3, with D possibly being TRBD1 or TRBD2 (6 bases each). Trimming cost V 4 bases and J 2 bases, with 19 bases left between them. Germline CDR1 reads MDHEN; CDR2 reads SYDVKM. There are 17 residues in the CDR3. In DNA form, the CDR3 reads TGTGCCAGCAGTTGGGGGCGGGGTCTAAGACCCACAGATACGCAGTATTTT. This sequence encodes CASSWGRGLRPTDTQYF.

The V gene is TRBV6-6, the J gene TRBJ1-1; D is uncertain. Trimming shortened V by 6 bases and J by 3 bases, and 11 bases separated the two germline ends. This CDR3 has 13 amino acids. Germline CDR1 reads MNHNY; CDR2 reads SVGAGI (reference sequence). In DNA form, the CDR3 reads TGTGCCAGCAGGACGGGCCCACACACTGAAGCTTTCTTT. Translated: CASRTGPHTEAFF.

The rearrangement uses TRBV20-1 and TRBJ2-3, with TRBD2 matching over 7 bases. This CDR3 comprises 15 residues. The germline V gene has CDR1 DFQATT and CDR2 SNEGSKA (reference sequence). Trimming at V came to 1 base and at J to 0 bases, leaving 4 bases not matched to a gene. The CDR3 protein is CSARALAKSTDTQYF. In DNA form, the CDR3 reads TGCAGTGCTAGAGCACTAGCGAAAAGCACAGATACGCAGTATTTT.

The chain combines TRBV29-1 with TRBJ2-5, with a possible D match to TRBD1 (6 bases). Germline CDR1 and CDR2: SQVTM and ANQGSEA. The germline V and J ends were trimmed by 4 bases and 5 bases, with 20 bases remaining between them. The CDR3 length is 15 residues. For the CDR3, the DNA is TGCAGCGTTGCCGTTTCTGGGGACAATGTGGAGACCCAGTACTTC. It codes for CSVAVSGDNVETQYF.

This clonotype occurred a few times. The chain couples TRBV12-3 or TRBV12-4 to TRBJ1-5; tentatively, D is TRBD1 (5 bases). This CDR3 has 17 residues. V lost 0 bases and J 0 bases, leaving 12 bases between the germline ends. DNA for the CDR3: TGTGCCAGCAGTTTAGCCCTGACAGACTATAGCAATCAGCCCCAGCATTTT. Its protein product is CASSLALTDYSNQPQHF.

This clonotype was seen a few times. The gene calls are TRBV4-3 and TRBJ2-3; TRBD2 aligns across 11 bases. In germline, CDR1 is LGHNA, CDR2 YSLEER. V was clipped by 1 base and J by 4 bases; unmatched bases: 10. The CDR3 runs 18 residues. CDR3 residues: CASSQVRSSGGHADTQYF. The CDR3 DNA follows: TGCGCCAGCAGCCAAGTTCGTTCTAGCGGGGGGCACGCAGATACGCAGTATTTT.

This clonotype was found many times. The rearrangement joins TRBV6-6 to TRBJ1-1; D unresolved. CDR3 length: 12 residues. Trimming removed 6 bases from V and 5 bases from J, with 10 bases in between. Germline V gene data show CDR1 as MNHNY and CDR2 as SVGAGI (reference sequence). CDR3 amino acids: CASRPQRTEAFF. In DNA, the CDR3 is TGTGCCAGCAGGCCACAGAGGACTGAAGCTTTCTTT.

The rearrangement links TRBV6-2 or TRBV6-3 to TRBJ2-7; tentatively, D is TRBD1 or TRBD2 (6 bases each). From germline, CDR1 is MNHEY and CDR2 SVGEGT. This CDR3 is built from 20 residues. Trimming removed 8 bases at V and 7 bases at J, with 39 bases between. CDR3 sequence reads: CASSLWGDIPTGRPLGEQYV. The CDR3 bases are TGTGCCAGCTCTTTGTGGGGGGACATCCCAACCGGCAGACCTTTGGGGGAGCAGTACGTC.

The chain uses TRBV7-9 and TRBJ2-1, with 7 bases aligning to TRBD1. CDR1 SEHNR and CDR2 FQNEAQ come from the germline V gene (reference sequence). This CDR3 contains 13 residues. V gave up 8 bases and J gave up 4 bases; unmatched junction bases: 5. This CDR3 reads CASRDRPYNEQFF. The CDR3 nucleotides are TGTGCCAGCCGGGACAGACCGTACAATGAGCAGTTCTTC.

The V and J genes are TRBV19 and TRBJ2-2; D not certain. Germline-derived CDR1 and CDR2 are LNHDA and SQIVND (reference sequence). This CDR3 is 14 amino acids long. Trimming left V 10 bases short and J 1 base short, with 13 bases between. Here the CDR3 reads CATPRTGNTGELFF. DNA of the CDR3: TGTGCCACTCCCCGGACCGGGAACACCGGGGAGCTGTTTTTT.

The chain is built from TRBV20-1 and TRBJ2-5; a possible D gene is TRBD2 (6 bases). CDR3 length: 15 amino acids. The germline gives CDR1 DFQATT, CDR2 SNEGSKA (reference sequence). The ends were cut back, 0 bases at V and 4 bases at J, with 15 bases in the middle. CDR3 region: CSARDFGGLPETQYF. The CDR3 bases are TGCAGTGCTAGAGATTTTGGAGGGCTACCAGAGACCCAGTACTTC.

This clonotype was counted between two and nine times. The chain is built from TRBV7-2 and TRBJ1-1, with 9 bases that match TRBD1. Germline V gene lookup returns CDR1 SGHTA and CDR2 FQGNSA. V was pared by 3 bases and J by 4 bases, with 6 bases of the junction left unmatched. The CDR3 spans 15 residues. The CDR3 DNA follows: TGTGCCAGCAGCTTCGGGACAGGGAGGAGCACTGAAGCTTTCTTT. Encoded protein: CASSFGTGRSTEAFF.

The CDR3 DNA follows: TGCAGCGTTGAAGTAGCGGGAGATGGGGGCGTGGGGTATTTT. The encoded protein is CSVEVAGDGGVGYF. V is TRBV29-1 and J is TRBJ2-3; 9 positions match TRBD2. The length of the CDR3 is 14 residues. Germline V CDR1 and CDR2: SQVTM, ANQGSEA. Trimming took 1 base from V and 14 from J; bases not matched to a gene: 13.

This clonotype was counted many times. The V gene is TRBV9, the J gene TRBJ1-5; a weak D match, TRBD1 (5 bases). Deletions cut 0 bases from V and 5 bases from J, with 12 bases between. The CDR3 extends over 15 amino acids. Germline values: CDR1 SGDLS, CDR2 YYNGEE. The CDR3 bases are TGTGCCAGCAGCGTAGATGGGGCCCTGCATCAGCCCCAGCATTTT. This encodes CASSVDGALHQPQHF.

V is TRBV4-3 and J is TRBJ1-1, with 10 bases aligning to TRBD1. CDR1 LGHNA and CDR2 YSLEER come from the germline V gene. The V and J ends lost 3 bases and 8 bases, in that order; junction bases with no gene match: 6. The CDR3 spans 14 residues. CDR3 amino acids: CASSQSRDRGEAFF. CDR3 nucleotide sequence: TGCGCCAGCAGCCAGTCCCGGGACAGGGGCGAAGCTTTCTTT.

The chain employs TRBV20-1 and TRBJ1-6; TRBD1 is a possible D gene (5 bases). CDR3 length: 15 residues. Germline V gene data show CDR1 as DFQATT and CDR2 as SNEGSKA (reference sequence). V lost 1 base and J lost 8, with 15 bases in between. The CDR3 here is CSARGQTLADSPLHF. CDR3 bases: TGCAGTGCTAGAGGACAGACCCTCGCCGATTCACCCCTCCACTTT.

This clonotype occurred a few times. The chain couples TRBV15 to TRBJ1-5, with D perhaps matching TRBD1 (5 bases). Looked up from germline, CDR1 is LNHNV and CDR2 is YYDKDF (reference sequence). Between the trimmed V and J ends, which lost 1 base and 4 bases, there was a span of 14 bases. The CDR3 is made up of 16 amino acids. This CDR3 reads CATSRGWQGWNQPQHF. The CDR3, as DNA: TGTGCCACCAGCAGAGGATGGCAGGGCTGGAATCAGCCCCAGCATTTT.